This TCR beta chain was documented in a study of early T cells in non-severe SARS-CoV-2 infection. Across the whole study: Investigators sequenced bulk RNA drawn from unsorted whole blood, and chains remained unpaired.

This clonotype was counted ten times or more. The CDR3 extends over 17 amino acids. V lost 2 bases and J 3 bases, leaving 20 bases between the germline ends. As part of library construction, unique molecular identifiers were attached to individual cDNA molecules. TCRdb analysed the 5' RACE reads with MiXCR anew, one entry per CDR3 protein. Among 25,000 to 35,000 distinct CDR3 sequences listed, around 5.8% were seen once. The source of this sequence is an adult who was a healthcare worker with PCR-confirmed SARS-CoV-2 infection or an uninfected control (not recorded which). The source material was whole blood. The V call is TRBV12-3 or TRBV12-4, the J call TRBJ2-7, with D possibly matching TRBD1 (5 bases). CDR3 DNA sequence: TGTGCCAGCAGTTTAAATGGAAGGACAAAAACTAACTACGAGCAGTACGTC. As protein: CASSLNGRTKTNYEQYV.